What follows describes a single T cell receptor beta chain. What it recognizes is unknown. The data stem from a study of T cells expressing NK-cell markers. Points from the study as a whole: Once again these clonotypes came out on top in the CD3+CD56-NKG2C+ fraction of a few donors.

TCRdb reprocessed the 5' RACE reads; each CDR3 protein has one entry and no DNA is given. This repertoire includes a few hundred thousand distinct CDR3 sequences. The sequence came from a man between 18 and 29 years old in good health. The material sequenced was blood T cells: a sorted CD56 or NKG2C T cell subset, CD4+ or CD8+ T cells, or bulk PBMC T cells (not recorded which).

The CDR3 here is CASSAAPNEKLFF. The chain couples TRBV9 to TRBJ1-4; as DNA is missing, the TRBD1 call by TCRdb cannot be tested. There are 13 residues in the CDR3. The V gene's germline CDR1 is SGDLS and CDR2 YYNGEE.